Sequencing of this T cell receptor (beta chain) was carried out in a study of read filtering for tumor transcriptome and immune sequencing. The CDR3 runs 13 residues. Trimming stripped 6 bases from V and 5 bases from J, with 11 bases between. Germline CDR1 reads SNHLY; CDR2 reads FYNNEI. The library was built from around 0.4 ug RNA with molecular barcoded adaptors for alpha/delta and beta/gamma chains. TCRdb passed the reads through MiXCR, listing each CDR3 protein once. This sample yields about 38,000 distinct CDR3 sequences, of which around 15% are seen a single time; less than 20% belongs to the top ten. At least ten counts were recorded for this clonotype.

This receptor was obtained from a donor at least 40 years old with multiple myeloma. The rearrangement links TRBV2 to TRBJ1-5, with D unclear. The sample was a population of CD138-negative cells sorted from bone marrow. The CDR3 coding sequence is TGTGCCAGCAGCTGGGAGGCGTATCAGCCCCAGCATTTT. Protein sequence: CASSWEAYQPQHF.